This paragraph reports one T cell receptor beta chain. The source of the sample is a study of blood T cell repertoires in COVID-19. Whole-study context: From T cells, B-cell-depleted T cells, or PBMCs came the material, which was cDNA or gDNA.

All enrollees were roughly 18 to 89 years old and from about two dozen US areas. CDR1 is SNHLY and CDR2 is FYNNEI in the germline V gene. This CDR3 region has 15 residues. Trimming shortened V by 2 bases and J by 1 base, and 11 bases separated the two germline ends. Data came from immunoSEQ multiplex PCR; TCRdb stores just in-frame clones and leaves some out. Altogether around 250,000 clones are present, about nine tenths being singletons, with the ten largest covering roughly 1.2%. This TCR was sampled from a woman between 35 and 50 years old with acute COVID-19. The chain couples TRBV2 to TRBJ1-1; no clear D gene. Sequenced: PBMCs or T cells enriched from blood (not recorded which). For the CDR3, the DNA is TGTGCCAGCAGTGAAATGGCTCTGCAGAACACTGAAGCTTTCTTT. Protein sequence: CASSEMALQNTEAFF.